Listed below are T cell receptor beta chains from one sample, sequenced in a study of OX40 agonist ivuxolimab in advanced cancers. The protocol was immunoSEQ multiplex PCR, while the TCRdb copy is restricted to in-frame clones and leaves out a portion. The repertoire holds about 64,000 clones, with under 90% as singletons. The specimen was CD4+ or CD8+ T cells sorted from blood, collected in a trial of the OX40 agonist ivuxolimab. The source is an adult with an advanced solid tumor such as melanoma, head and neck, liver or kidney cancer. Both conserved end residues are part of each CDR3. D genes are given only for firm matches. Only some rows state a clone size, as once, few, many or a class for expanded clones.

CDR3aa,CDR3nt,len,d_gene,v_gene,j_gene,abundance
CASSVAGGNTIYF,TGTGCCAGCAGCGTAGCCGGCGGAAACACCATATATTTT,13,.,TRBV9,TRBJ1-3,.
CASGRGGYNEQFF,TGTGCCAGCGGGCGGGGGGGCTACAATGAGCAGTTCTTC,13,TRBD2,TRBV7-2,TRBJ2-1,.
CASSGGDGDEQFF,TGTGCCAGCAGTGGGGGGGACGGAGATGAGCAGTTCTTC,13,TRBD2,TRBV28,TRBJ2-1,.
CASSNTDNRLAGGTQYF,TGTGCCAGCAGCAACACGGACAACCGTCTAGCAGGCGGTACGCAGTATTTT,17,.,TRBV9,TRBJ2-3,.
CASSYSPATAAEQYF,TGTGCCAGCAGTTACTCCCCTGCGACAGCCGCCGAGCAGTACTTC,15,.,TRBV6-5,TRBJ2-7,.
CASSHRAGGYEQYF,TGTGCCAGCAGCCATCGAGCGGGGGGCTACGAGCAGTACTTC,14,TRBD2,TRBV7-2,TRBJ2-7,.
CASSDPGLGLETQYF,TGTGCCAGCAGTGACCCAGGGTTGGGTTTAGAGACCCAGTACTTC,15,.,TRBV6-4,TRBJ2-5,.
CASSPLEREKLFF,TGTGCCAGCAGCCCCCTTGAACGGGAAAAACTGTTTTTT,13,.,TRBV6-5,TRBJ1-4,.
CASSLKETQYF,TGTGCCAGCAGCTTAAAGGAGACCCAGTACTTC,11,.,TRBV7-9,TRBJ2-5,.
CASSIGSGYEQYF,TGTGCCAGTAGTATAGGTAGCGGCTACGAGCAGTACTTC,13,.,TRBV19,TRBJ2-7,.
CASSTDWSSYNEQFF,TGTGCCAGCAGCACGGACTGGAGCTCCTACAATGAGCAGTTCTTC,15,.,TRBV7-2,TRBJ2-1,.
CASSPRDIGETQYF,TGTGCCAGCTCACCAAGGGACATCGGGGAGACCCAGTACTTC,14,.,TRBV18,TRBJ2-5,once
CASSPDRGPGNEQFF,TGTGCCAGCTCACCAGACAGGGGGCCTGGTAATGAGCAGTTCTTC,15,TRBD1,TRBV18,TRBJ2-1,.